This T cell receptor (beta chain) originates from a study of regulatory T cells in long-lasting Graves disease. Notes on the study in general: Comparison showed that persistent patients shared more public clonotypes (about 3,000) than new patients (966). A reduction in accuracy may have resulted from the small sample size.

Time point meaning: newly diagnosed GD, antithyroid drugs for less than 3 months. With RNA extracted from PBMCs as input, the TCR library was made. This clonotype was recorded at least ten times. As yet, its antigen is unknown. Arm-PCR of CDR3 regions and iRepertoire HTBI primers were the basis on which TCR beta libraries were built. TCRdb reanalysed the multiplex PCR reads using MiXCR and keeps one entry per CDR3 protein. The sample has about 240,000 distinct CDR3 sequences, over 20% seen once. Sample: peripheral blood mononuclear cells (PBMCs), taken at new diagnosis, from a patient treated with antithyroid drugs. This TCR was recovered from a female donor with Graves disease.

CDR3 nucleotide sequence: TGTGCCAGCAGCTTAGGGGTGGGGGAGACCCAGTACTTC. This translates into CASSLGVGETQYF. V usage is TRBV7-7 and J usage is TRBJ2-5; no clear D. V was cut by 1 base and J by 5 bases, with 8 bases left in between. The CDR3 totals 13 residues. Germline V CDR1 and CDR2: SSHAT, FNYEAQ (reference sequence).